The 11 T cell receptor beta chains below come from one sample, sequenced in a study of shared clonotypes between healthy human individuals. Sequenced by immunoSEQ multiplex PCR; TCRdb stores in-frame clones only, minus some. The profile covers about 2.4 million clones, with 80% to 95% appearing a single time and 0.36% taken by the ten largest. Sequenced sample: naive CD4+ T cells from PBMCs. Noted subset: CD45RA+ positively selected. The source of these receptors is a man aged 18-30 years in good health. Some clones in this sample may be carry-over from other donors' samples.

The chain employs TRBV5-6 and TRBJ2-2; 9 bases map to TRBD1. V lost 5 bases, J lost 5 bases, and 7 bases stayed unmatched. The CDR3 is 15 residues long. In germline, CDR1 is SGHDT, CDR2 YYEEEE. CDR3 residues: CASRRQGGRTGELFF. DNA of the CDR3: TGTGCCAGCAGAAGACAGGGGGGTCGTACCGGGGAGCTGTTTTTT.

V and J are TRBV6-6 and TRBJ2-7; the D gene is possibly TRBD2 (5 bases). CDR3 length: 15 amino acids. Trimming removed 6 bases at V and 3 bases at J, with 18 bases between. Germline-derived CDR1 and CDR2 are MNHNY and SVGAGI (reference sequence). For the CDR3, the DNA is TGTGCCAGCAGATCTCAAAGGGCAAGCGGCTACGAGCAGTACTTC. Translating gives CASRSQRASGYEQYF.

CDR3 in DNA: TGTGCCAGCAGTTTAGGTTGGGGGGTGGGTCAGGAGACCCAGTACTTC. Translation gives CASSLGWGVGQETQYF. This chain uses TRBV27 with TRBJ2-5; D is possibly TRBD2 (6 bases). V lost 2 bases and J 5 bases, leaving 18 bases between the germline ends. Germline V gene data show CDR1 as MNHEY and CDR2 as SMNVEV (reference sequence). The CDR3 runs 16 residues.

V is TRBV7-6 and J is TRBJ2-7; possibly TRBD2 for D (5 bases). V was cut by 1 base and J by 2 bases, with 15 bases left in between. Germline CDR1 and CDR2: SGHVS and FNYEAQ. The CDR3 has 16 amino acids. The CDR3 bases are TGTGCCAGCAGCTTAGGGGCCTGGACTCAGACCTACGAGCAGTACTTC. Translating gives CASSLGAWTQTYEQYF.

This clone was counted at least ten times. The chain is built from TRBV10-3 and TRBJ1-2; TRBD1 matches at 7 bases. V was clipped by 6 bases and J by 3 bases; unmatched bases: 13. The CDR3 contains 16 residues. Germline-derived CDR1 and CDR2 are ENHRY and SYGVKD. CDR3 coding DNA: TGTGCCATCAGCGGGCTACGGGACAGCACTTACTATGGCTACACCTTC. It yields the protein CAISGLRDSTYYGYTF.

The V call is TRBV5-1, the J call TRBJ2-2; D might be TRBD1 (6 bases). Germline loops: CDR1 SGHRS, CDR2 YFSETQ. The CDR3 has 17 residues. Trimming shortened V by 0 bases and J by 5 bases, and 17 bases separated the two germline ends. Here the CDR3 reads CASSLGGPGHGTGELFF. As DNA, the CDR3 is TGCGCCAGCAGCTTGGGCGGACCGGGACACGGAACCGGGGAGCTGTTTTTT.

The chain is built from TRBV6-1 and TRBJ2-2, with a weak D call TRBD2 (6 bases). The germline V gene has CDR1 MNHNS and CDR2 SASEGT. This CDR3 is 17 amino acids long. Trimming pared 1 base from V and 6 bases from J, leaving 18 bases between. CDR3: CASSEVKRRGYPGELFF. CDR3 sequence (DNA): TGTGCCAGCAGTGAAGTGAAGAGGAGGGGATATCCCGGGGAGCTGTTTTTT.

The chain has TRBV19 and TRBJ1-1, with D possibly being TRBD1 (6 bases). V lost 6 bases to trimming and J lost 8 bases, with 13 bases between them. The CDR3 consists of 12 residues. Germline V gives CDR1 LNHDA, CDR2 SQIVND (reference sequence). The CDR3 protein is CASRMGHSEAFF. CDR3 coding DNA: TGTGCCAGTAGGATGGGACACTCGGAAGCTTTCTTT.

The V gene is TRBV28, the J gene TRBJ2-7; the D gene is possibly TRBD2 (6 bases). Trimming shortened V by 5 bases and J by 4 bases, and 12 bases separated the two germline ends. Germline values: CDR1 MDHEN, CDR2 SYDVKM. This CDR3 contains 13 residues. The CDR3 DNA reads as TGTGCCAGCAGTCCGACGGGGGAGTACGAGCAGTACTTC. This translates into CASSPTGEYEQYF.

This clone was counted a single time. Distinct nucleotide sequences in the sample also encode this CDR3. V usage is TRBV18 and J usage is TRBJ1-5; D not resolved. Germline values: CDR1 KGHSH, CDR2 LQKENI. Trimming took 5 bases from V and 1 from J, leaving 3 bases between them. The CDR3 is 12 residues long. CDR3 region: CASSASNQPQHF. The CDR3 DNA follows: TGTGCCAGCTCAGCGAGCAATCAGCCCCAGCATTTT.

V usage is TRBV7-3 and J usage is TRBJ2-1; possible D gene TRBD1, 6 bases. V dropped 5 bases and J dropped 6 bases, with 17 bases sitting between them. Germline CDR1 is SGHTA and CDR2 is FQGTGA. The CDR3 contains 15 residues. The CDR3 loop is CASSPRQGRSNEQFF. The CDR3 bases are TGTGCCAGCAGCCCCCGTCAGGGGCGTAGCAATGAGCAGTTCTTC.